These T cell receptor beta chains were read from a single sample in a study of blood T cell repertoires in COVID-19. Clones were sequenced by immunoSEQ multiplex PCR, and TCRdb holds only the in-frame ones, with some missing. Of under 450,000 clones listed, 81% are singletons. Sequencing was done on a sample of peripheral blood. Receptors were obtained from a human donor with acute or convalescent COVID-19. The donor label of this sample is uncertain. Each CDR3 is given with its conserved first and last residue. D genes are given only for firm matches. Only part of the rows carry a size: once, few, many, or a class if the clone is expanded.

j_gene: TRBJ1-2; abundance: NA; d_gene: NA; v_gene: TRBV19; CDR3nt: TGTGCCAGTACTACAAAACCTGTGGGGGCGCGGGGCTACACCTTC; CDR3aa: CASTTKPVGARGYTF
j_gene: TRBJ1-1; abundance: few; d_gene: NA; v_gene: TRBV5-1; CDR3nt: TGCGCCAGCAGCTTGGAAACCGTACACCCCAACACTGAAGCTTTCTTT; CDR3aa: CASSLETVHPNTEAFF
j_gene: TRBJ2-3; abundance: NA; d_gene: NA; v_gene: TRBV6-5; CDR3nt: TGTGCCAGCAGTTACTCGGGAGCGTTTAGCACAGATACGCAGTATTTT; CDR3aa: CASSYSGAFSTDTQYF
j_gene: TRBJ2-3; abundance: once; d_gene: NA; v_gene: TRBV4-1; CDR3nt: TGCGCCAGCAGCCAAGGGCTCAGAGGGGATACGCAGTATTTT; CDR3aa: CASSQGLRGDTQYF
j_gene: TRBJ2-3; abundance: NA; d_gene: NA; v_gene: TRBV18; CDR3nt: TGTGCCAGCTCACCAATCGTCGATACGCAGTATTTT; CDR3aa: CASSPIVDTQYF
j_gene: TRBJ2-1; abundance: NA; d_gene: TRBD1; v_gene: TRBV14; CDR3nt: TGTGCCAGCAGCCCCCCGGGACAGGTAAACAATGAGCAGTTCTTC; CDR3aa: CASSPPGQVNNEQFF
j_gene: TRBJ1-2; abundance: NA; d_gene: TRBD1; v_gene: TRBV7-8; CDR3nt: TGTGCCAGCAGCCCCGAACCCCTGACAGGGGTTGGCTATGGCTACACCTTC; CDR3aa: CASSPEPLTGVGYGYTF
j_gene: TRBJ2-3; abundance: few; d_gene: NA; v_gene: TRBV20-1; CDR3nt: TGCAGTGCTAGTCACGGGGGTTTCACAGATACGCAGTATTTT; CDR3aa: CSASHGGFTDTQYF
j_gene: TRBJ2-3; abundance: NA; d_gene: NA; v_gene: TRBV6-1; CDR3nt: TGTGCCAGCAGTGAATTATTAAGCAGCACAGATACGCAGTATTTT; CDR3aa: CASSELLSSTDTQYF
j_gene: TRBJ1-5; abundance: NA; d_gene: TRBD1; v_gene: TRBV19; CDR3nt: TGTGCCACCAGGACAGGGGACGTATATAGCAATCAGCCCCAGCATTTT; CDR3aa: CATRTGDVYSNQPQHF
j_gene: TRBJ1-3; abundance: NA; d_gene: TRBD1; v_gene: TRBV6-5; CDR3nt: TGTGCCAGCAGACCGGACAGGAGCTCTGGAAACACCATATATTTT; CDR3aa: CASRPDRSSGNTIYF
j_gene: TRBJ2-1; abundance: NA; d_gene: TRBD1; v_gene: TRBV18; CDR3nt: TGTGCCAGCTCCCAACAGGGGGGAGATGAGCAGTTCTTC; CDR3aa: CASSQQGGDEQFF
j_gene: TRBJ2-5; abundance: once; d_gene: TRBD2; v_gene: TRBV7-9; CDR3nt: TGTGCCAGCAGAGGCGGGAGGGGGAGCCAAGAGACCCAGTACTTC; CDR3aa: CASRGGRGSQETQYF
j_gene: TRBJ1-2; abundance: NA; d_gene: NA; v_gene: TRBV3-1/TRBV3-2; CDR3nt: TGTGCCAGCAGCCAGCTGACCTTCGGGGGGCTGTATGGCTACACCTTC; CDR3aa: CASSQLTFGGLYGYTF
j_gene: TRBJ1-3; abundance: NA; d_gene: NA; v_gene: TRBV7-2; CDR3nt: TGTGCCAGCAGCTTAGGCCGGGGGATGGGAAACACCATATATTTT; CDR3aa: CASSLGRGMGNTIYF
j_gene: TRBJ1-6; abundance: NA; d_gene: TRBD1; v_gene: TRBV5-1; CDR3nt: TGCGCCAGCAGCCCCGGGCAGGGGGATAATTCACCCCTCCACTTT; CDR3aa: CASSPGQGDNSPLHF
j_gene: TRBJ2-7; abundance: NA; d_gene: NA; v_gene: TRBV3-1/TRBV3-2; CDR3nt: TGTGCCAGCAGTCGCGGAACCTACGAGCAGTACTTC; CDR3aa: CASSRGTYEQYF
j_gene: TRBJ2-2; abundance: NA; d_gene: NA; v_gene: TRBV7-2; CDR3nt: TGTGCCAGCAGCCCGGGACTCCGTTATTCGAACACCGGGGAGCTGTTTTTT; CDR3aa: CASSPGLRYSNTGELFF
j_gene: TRBJ1-5; abundance: NA; d_gene: NA; v_gene: TRBV2; CDR3nt: TGTGCCAGCAGTGATGGGAAAGGGGTCAGGGAAGGTCAGCCCCAGCATTTT; CDR3aa: CASSDGKGVREGQPQHF
j_gene: TRBJ1-1; abundance: few; d_gene: NA; v_gene: TRBV6-5; CDR3nt: TGTGCCAGCAGTCCCCCGCGCGGAAAGAACACTGAAGCTTTCTTT; CDR3aa: CASSPPRGKNTEAFF
j_gene: TRBJ2-7; abundance: NA; d_gene: TRBD2; v_gene: TRBV18; CDR3nt: TGTGCCAGCACTAGCGGGAGGGCCTACGAGCAGTACTTC; CDR3aa: CASTSGRAYEQYF
j_gene: TRBJ1-5; abundance: NA; d_gene: TRBD1; v_gene: TRBV5-5; CDR3nt: TGTGCCAGCAGCCCGACAGGGCATAGCAATCAGCCCCAGCATTTT; CDR3aa: CASSPTGHSNQPQHF
j_gene: TRBJ2-2; abundance: NA; d_gene: NA; v_gene: TRBV7-6; CDR3nt: TGTGCCAGCAGCTTGCCCCAATCCGGGACAACGACCACCGGGGAGCTGTTTTTT; CDR3aa: CASSLPQSGTTTTGELFF
j_gene: TRBJ1-2; abundance: NA; d_gene: TRBD1; v_gene: TRBV30; CDR3nt: TGTGCCTGGAGGACAGGGCCGAACTATGGCTACACCTTC; CDR3aa: CAWRTGPNYGYTF
j_gene: TRBJ1-4; abundance: once; d_gene: TRBD1; v_gene: TRBV20-1; CDR3nt: TGCAGTGCTAGTGCTGGACAGGGGATAAATGAAAAACTGTTTTTT; CDR3aa: CSASAGQGINEKLFF
j_gene: TRBJ1-1; abundance: few; d_gene: NA; v_gene: TRBV6-5; CDR3nt: TGTGCCAGCAGACAGCTGAACACTGAAGCTTTCTTT; CDR3aa: CASRQLNTEAFF
j_gene: TRBJ1-2; abundance: NA; d_gene: TRBD1; v_gene: TRBV7-8; CDR3nt: TGTGCCAGCAGCGGGGGACAGCTCCAAACTAACTATGGCTACACCTTC; CDR3aa: CASSGGQLQTNYGYTF
j_gene: TRBJ1-5; abundance: NA; d_gene: TRBD1; v_gene: TRBV5-5; CDR3nt: TGTGCCAGCAGCCCGGACAGGGGGAATTATCAGCCCCAGCATTTT; CDR3aa: CASSPDRGNYQPQHF
j_gene: TRBJ2-5; abundance: NA; d_gene: TRBD1; v_gene: TRBV19; CDR3nt: TGTGCCAGTAGGGTAACAGGGGGAGAGACCCAGTACTTC; CDR3aa: CASRVTGGETQYF
j_gene: TRBJ2-7; abundance: NA; d_gene: TRBD2; v_gene: TRBV18; CDR3nt: TGTGCCAGCTCACATAAACAGTCTAGCGGGAGTTACGAGCAGTACTTC; CDR3aa: CASSHKQSSGSYEQYF
j_gene: TRBJ2-7; abundance: NA; d_gene: TRBD2; v_gene: TRBV28; CDR3nt: TGTGCCAGCAGCCGACTAGCGGGCTCCTACGAGCAGTACTTC; CDR3aa: CASSRLAGSYEQYF
j_gene: TRBJ1-1; abundance: NA; d_gene: NA; v_gene: TRBV11-2; CDR3nt: TGTGCCAGCAGCCGTCTGGGGCCGAACACTGAAGCTTTCTTT; CDR3aa: CASSRLGPNTEAFF
j_gene: TRBJ1-1; abundance: NA; d_gene: NA; v_gene: TRBV11-2; CDR3nt: TGTGCCAGCAGCTTAGGGGTCCAGGGTTCAGCTTTCTTT; CDR3aa: CASSLGVQGSAFF
j_gene: TRBJ2-3; abundance: NA; d_gene: NA; v_gene: TRBV3-1/TRBV3-2; CDR3nt: TGTGCCAGCAGCCAGTTTAGTGTGGATACGCAGTATTTT; CDR3aa: CASSQFSVDTQYF
j_gene: TRBJ1-2; abundance: NA; d_gene: NA; v_gene: TRBV5-6; CDR3nt: TGTGCCAGCAGCTTGGGGGGGGGCGAGGACTACACCTTC; CDR3aa: CASSLGGGEDYTF
j_gene: TRBJ2-4; abundance: NA; d_gene: TRBD1; v_gene: TRBV7-9; CDR3nt: TGTGCCAGCAGCGTTACCGGGACAGGGGCAAACATTCAGTACTTC; CDR3aa: CASSVTGTGANIQYF
j_gene: TRBJ1-5; abundance: NA; d_gene: NA; v_gene: TRBV3-1/TRBV3-2; CDR3nt: TGTGCCAGCAGCCCTGGGACTTATAGCAATCAGCCCCAGCATTTT; CDR3aa: CASSPGTYSNQPQHF
j_gene: TRBJ2-6; abundance: NA; d_gene: NA; v_gene: TRBV4-1; CDR3nt: TGCGCCAGCAGCCCAGGCCCCGGACAGACTCCGAACGTCCTGACTTTC; CDR3aa: CASSPGPGQTPNVLTF
j_gene: TRBJ1-2; abundance: NA; d_gene: TRBD1; v_gene: TRBV19; CDR3nt: TGTGCCACCCGGGGGCAGGGGGGTTATGGCTACACCTTC; CDR3aa: CATRGQGGYGYTF
j_gene: TRBJ1-5; abundance: NA; d_gene: NA; v_gene: TRBV28; CDR3nt: TGTGCCAGCACCCAGAGCGGGGGAAGCAATCAGCCCCAGCATTTT; CDR3aa: CASTQSGGSNQPQHF
j_gene: TRBJ1-6; abundance: once; d_gene: TRBD1; v_gene: TRBV19; CDR3nt: TGTGCCAGTACGGGACAGATTAATTCACCCCTCCACTTT; CDR3aa: CASTGQINSPLHF
j_gene: TRBJ2-1; abundance: NA; d_gene: NA; v_gene: TRBV24-1; CDR3nt: TGTGCCACCAGTGATTTGGCGGAGGGGCAGTTCTTC; CDR3aa: CATSDLAEGQFF
j_gene: TRBJ2-4; abundance: NA; d_gene: NA; v_gene: TRBV15; CDR3nt: TGTGCCACCAGCAGAGATTCCAGGGCGGCCAAAAACATTCAGTACTTC; CDR3aa: CATSRDSRAAKNIQYF
j_gene: TRBJ2-3; abundance: once; d_gene: NA; v_gene: TRBV13; CDR3nt: TGTGCCAGCAGCTATAAACCCCGGAGCACAGATACGCAGTATTTT; CDR3aa: CASSYKPRSTDTQYF
j_gene: TRBJ2-7; abundance: NA; d_gene: NA; v_gene: TRBV6-5; CDR3nt: TGTGCCAGCAGAGACTATACCTACGAGCAGTACTTC; CDR3aa: CASRDYTYEQYF
j_gene: TRBJ1-6; abundance: NA; d_gene: NA; v_gene: TRBV7-6; CDR3nt: TGTGCCAGCAGCTTAACAGCCTATAATGATTCACCCCTCCACTTT; CDR3aa: CASSLTAYNDSPLHF